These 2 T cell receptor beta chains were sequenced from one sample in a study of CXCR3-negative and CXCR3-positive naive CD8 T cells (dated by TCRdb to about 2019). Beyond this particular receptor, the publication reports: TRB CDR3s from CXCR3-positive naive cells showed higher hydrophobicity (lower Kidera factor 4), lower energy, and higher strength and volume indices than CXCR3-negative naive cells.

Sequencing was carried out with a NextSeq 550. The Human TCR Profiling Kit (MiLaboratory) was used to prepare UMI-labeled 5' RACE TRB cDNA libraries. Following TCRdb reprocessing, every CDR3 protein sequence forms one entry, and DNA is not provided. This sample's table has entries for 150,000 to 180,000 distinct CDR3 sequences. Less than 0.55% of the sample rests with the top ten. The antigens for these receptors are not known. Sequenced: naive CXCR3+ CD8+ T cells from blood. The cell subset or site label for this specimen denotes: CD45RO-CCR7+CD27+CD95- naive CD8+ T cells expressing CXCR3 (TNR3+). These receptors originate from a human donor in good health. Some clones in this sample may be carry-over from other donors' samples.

The CDR3 sequence: CASSLGDGLAGGPNWNEQFF. V usage is TRBV7-9 and J usage is TRBJ2-1; there is no DNA to check the TCRdb D call of TRBD2. The CDR3 extends over 20 amino acids. Germline V gene sequence: CDR1 SEHNR, CDR2 FQNEAQ (reference sequence).

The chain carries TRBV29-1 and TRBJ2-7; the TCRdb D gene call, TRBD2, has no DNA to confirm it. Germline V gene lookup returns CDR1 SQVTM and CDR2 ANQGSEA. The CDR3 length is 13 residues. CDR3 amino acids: CSAVAGGKYEQYF.